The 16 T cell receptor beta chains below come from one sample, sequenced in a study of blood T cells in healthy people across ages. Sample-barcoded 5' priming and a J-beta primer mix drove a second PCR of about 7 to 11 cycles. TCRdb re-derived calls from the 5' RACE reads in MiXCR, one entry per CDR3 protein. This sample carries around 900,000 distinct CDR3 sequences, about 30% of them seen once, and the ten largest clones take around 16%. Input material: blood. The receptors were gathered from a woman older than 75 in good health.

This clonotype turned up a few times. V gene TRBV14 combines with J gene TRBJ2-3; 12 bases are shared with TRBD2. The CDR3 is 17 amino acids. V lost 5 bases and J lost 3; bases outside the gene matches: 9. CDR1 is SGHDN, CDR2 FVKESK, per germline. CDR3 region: CASSTPVGLAGTDTQYF. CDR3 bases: TGTGCCAGCAGCACCCCTGTGGGACTAGCGGGTACAGATACGCAGTATTTT.

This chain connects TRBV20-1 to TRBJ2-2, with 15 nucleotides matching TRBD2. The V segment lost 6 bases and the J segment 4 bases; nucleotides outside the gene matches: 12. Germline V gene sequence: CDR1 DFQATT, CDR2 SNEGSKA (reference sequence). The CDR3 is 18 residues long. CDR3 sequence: CSAPIGLAGGRFTGELFF. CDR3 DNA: TGCAGTGCCCCCATCGGACTAGCGGGGGGGCGTTTCACCGGGGAGCTGTTTTTT.

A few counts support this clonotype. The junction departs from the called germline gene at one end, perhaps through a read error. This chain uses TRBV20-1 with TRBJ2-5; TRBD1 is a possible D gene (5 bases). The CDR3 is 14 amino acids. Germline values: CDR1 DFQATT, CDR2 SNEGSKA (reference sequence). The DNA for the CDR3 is TGCAGTGCCCAGACGGCAGGGCAGCAAGAGGCCCAGTACTTC. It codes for CSAQTAGQQEAQYF.

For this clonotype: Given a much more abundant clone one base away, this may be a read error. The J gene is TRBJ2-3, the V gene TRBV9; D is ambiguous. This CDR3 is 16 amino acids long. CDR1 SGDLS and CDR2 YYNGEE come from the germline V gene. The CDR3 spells CASGVGKGVAADTQYF. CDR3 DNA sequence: TGTGCCAGCGGCGTAGGAAAGGGTGTTGCGGCAGATACGCAGTATTTT.

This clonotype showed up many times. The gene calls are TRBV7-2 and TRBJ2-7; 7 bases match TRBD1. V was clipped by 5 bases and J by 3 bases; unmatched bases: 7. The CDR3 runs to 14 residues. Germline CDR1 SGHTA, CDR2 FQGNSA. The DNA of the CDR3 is TGTGCCAGCAGCCGAACGAGGGGGCGCTACGAGCAGTACTTC. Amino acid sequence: CASSRTRGRYEQYF. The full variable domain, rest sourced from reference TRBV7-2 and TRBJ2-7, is GAGVSQSPSNKVTEKGKDVELRCDPISGHTALYWYRQSLGQGLEFLIYFQGNSAPDKSGLPSDRFSAERTGGSVSTLTIQRTQQEDSAVYLCASSRTRGRYEQYFGPGTRLTVT.

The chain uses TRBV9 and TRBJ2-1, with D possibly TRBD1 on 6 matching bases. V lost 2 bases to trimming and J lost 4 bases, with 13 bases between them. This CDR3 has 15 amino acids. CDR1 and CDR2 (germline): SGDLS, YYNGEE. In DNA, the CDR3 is TGTGCCAGCAGCGTTAACTGGACAGCTTACAATGAGCAGTTCTTC. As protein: CASSVNWTAYNEQFF. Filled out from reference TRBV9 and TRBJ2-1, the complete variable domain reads DSGVTQTPKHLITATGQRVTLRCSPRSGDLSVYWYQQSLDQGLQFLIQYYNGEERAKGNILERFSAQQFPDLHSELNLSSLELGDSALYFCASSVNWTAYNEQFFGPGTRLTVL.

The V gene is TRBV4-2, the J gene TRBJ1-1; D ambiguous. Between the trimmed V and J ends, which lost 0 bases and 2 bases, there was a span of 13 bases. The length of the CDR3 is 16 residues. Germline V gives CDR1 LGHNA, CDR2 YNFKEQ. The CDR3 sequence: CASSQDPGRVNTEAFF. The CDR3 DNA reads TGTGCCAGCAGCCAAGACCCTGGACGGGTCAACACTGAAGCTTTCTTT.

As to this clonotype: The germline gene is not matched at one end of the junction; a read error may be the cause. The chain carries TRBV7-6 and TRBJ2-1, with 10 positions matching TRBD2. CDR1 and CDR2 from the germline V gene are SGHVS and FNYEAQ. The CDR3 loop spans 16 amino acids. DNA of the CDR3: TGTGCCAACAGCTTAGTGTTACTAGCGGGGTTGTCGGAGCAGTTCTTC. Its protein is CANSLVLLAGLSEQFF.

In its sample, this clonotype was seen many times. The CDR3 sequence: CASSLVVGANEQFF. CDR3 nucleotides: TGTGCCAGCAGCTTAGTGGTCGGGGCGAATGAGCAGTTCTTC. The chain employs TRBV11-2 and TRBJ2-1, with D perhaps matching TRBD1 or TRBD2 (5 bases each). V was trimmed by 1 base and J by 7 bases, leaving 11 bases between them. This CDR3 is 14 amino acids long. Germline values: CDR1 SGHAT, CDR2 FQNNGV.

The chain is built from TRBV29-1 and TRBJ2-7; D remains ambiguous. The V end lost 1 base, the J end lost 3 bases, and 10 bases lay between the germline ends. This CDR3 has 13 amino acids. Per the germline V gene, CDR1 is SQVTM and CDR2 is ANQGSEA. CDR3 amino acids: CSVEVIPHYEQYF. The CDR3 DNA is TGCAGCGTTGAAGTTATACCGCACTACGAGCAGTACTTC.

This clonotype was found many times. The DNA of the CDR3 is TGTGCCATCAGTACAGGACTAGCGGCTTACCAAGAGACCCAGTACTTC. Its protein is CAISTGLAAYQETQYF. This chain connects TRBV10-3 to TRBJ2-5; 10 bases are shared with TRBD2. The CDR3 contains 16 residues. From germline, CDR1 is ENHRY and CDR2 SYGVKD. With V trimmed by 5 bases and J by 0 bases, 6 bases remained unmatched.

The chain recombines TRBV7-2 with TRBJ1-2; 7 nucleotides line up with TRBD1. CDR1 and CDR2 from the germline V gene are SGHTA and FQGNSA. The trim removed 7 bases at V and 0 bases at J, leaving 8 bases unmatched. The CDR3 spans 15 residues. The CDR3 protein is CASTWTGPANYGYTF. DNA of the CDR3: TGTGCCAGCACCTGGACAGGACCTGCTAACTATGGCTACACCTTC.

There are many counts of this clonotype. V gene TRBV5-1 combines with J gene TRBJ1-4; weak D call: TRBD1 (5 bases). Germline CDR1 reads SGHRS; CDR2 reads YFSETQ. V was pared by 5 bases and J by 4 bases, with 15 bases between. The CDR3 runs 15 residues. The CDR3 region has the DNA TGCGCCAGCAGGAATATTGCGGGGCTTAATGAAAAACTGTTTTTT. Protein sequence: CASRNIAGLNEKLFF.

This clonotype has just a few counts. The CDR3 reads CASESDRNTGELFF. The CDR3 DNA follows: TGTGCCAGCGAGTCCGACCGAAACACCGGGGAGCTGTTTTTT. V usage is TRBV11-2 and J usage is TRBJ2-2; no clear D gene. Trimming pared 8 bases from V and 2 bases from J, leaving 12 bases between. This CDR3 region has 14 residues. Germline V gene lookup returns CDR1 SGHAT and CDR2 FQNNGV.

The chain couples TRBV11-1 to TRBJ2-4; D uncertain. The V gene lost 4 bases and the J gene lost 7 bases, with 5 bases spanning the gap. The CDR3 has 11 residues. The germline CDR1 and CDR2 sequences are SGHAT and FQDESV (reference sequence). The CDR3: CASSSSNIQYF. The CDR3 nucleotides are TGTGCCAGCAGCTCATCGAACATTCAGTACTTC.

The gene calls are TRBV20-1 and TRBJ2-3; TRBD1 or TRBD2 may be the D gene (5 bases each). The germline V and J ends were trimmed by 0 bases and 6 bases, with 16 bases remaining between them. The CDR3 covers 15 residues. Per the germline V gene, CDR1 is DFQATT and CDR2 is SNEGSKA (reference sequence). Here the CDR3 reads CSARDLGVGVDTQYF. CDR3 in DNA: TGCAGTGCTAGAGATCTGGGGGTCGGGGTGGATACGCAGTATTTT.